Listed below are T cell receptor beta chains from one sample, sequenced in a study of T cell responses to AZD1222 COVID-19 vaccine. The assay was immunoSEQ multiplex PCR, and TCRdb's table has in-frame clones only and misses some. The sample shows over 50,000 clones, roughly three quarters of them seen only once. The input for sequencing was peripheral blood, taken 28 days after the second AZD1222 dose. The origin of the receptors is an adult who received the AZD1222 COVID-19 vaccine. CDR3s include the opening cysteine and the closing phenylalanine or tryptophan. A D gene is named only where the DNA matches it firmly. A clone size is listed for some rows: how often the clone was seen (once, few, many), or a class if it is expanded.

V	size	J	D	DNA	CDR3
TRBV6-1	-	TRBJ2-2	TRBD2	TGTGCCAGCAGTGAAGAACTAGCGGGAACCGGGGAGCTGTTTTTT	CASSEELAGTGELFF
TRBV18	-	TRBJ1-5	-	TGTGCCAGCTCGTCAAAGTCGGACCAGCCCCAGCATTTT	CASSSKSDQPQHF
TRBV29-1	-	TRBJ2-5	-	TGCAGCGTTGAGTTTGGGAGCGAGACCCAGTACTTC	CSVEFGSETQYF
TRBV3-1/TRBV3-2	-	TRBJ2-1	TRBD2	TGTGCCAGCAGCCTTAGCGGGGGGTACAATGAGCAGTTCTTC	CASSLSGGYNEQFF
TRBV3-1/TRBV3-2	-	TRBJ2-6	-	TGTGCCAGCAGCCAAGAGATCCCAGGGGCCGGATCTGGGGCCAACGTCCTGACTTTC	CASSQEIPGAGSGANVLTF
TRBV6-2/TRBV6-3	-	TRBJ1-2	TRBD1	TGTGCCAGCAGCCCCGGGACAGGGAAGGCCTATGGCTACACCTTC	CASSPGTGKAYGYTF
TRBV9	-	TRBJ2-1	-	TGTGCCAGCAGCGTCTACGGGGACTCCTACAATGAGCAGTTCTTC	CASSVYGDSYNEQFF
TRBV28	-	TRBJ2-7	TRBD2	TGTGCCAGCAGTTTCCTCCTGCGGGAGCTAACCTACGAGCAGTACTTC	CASSFLLRELTYEQYF
TRBV27	-	TRBJ2-2	-	TGTGCCAGCCTCTCCCCAGCAGGCGCGAACACCGGGGAGCTGTTTTTT	CASLSPAGANTGELFF
TRBV27	-	TRBJ2-3	TRBD2	TGTGCCAGCAGTTCCCCAGCGGGGGTCACAGATACGCAGTATTTT	CASSSPAGVTDTQYF
TRBV14	-	TRBJ2-1	TRBD1	TGTGCCAGCAGCCCCTTTACAGGGGGCAGAAGGAATGAGCAGTTCTTC	CASSPFTGGRRNEQFF
TRBV6-2/TRBV6-3	few	TRBJ2-1	TRBD2	TGTGCCAGCAGTTCCCCGGGGGGAAGCGATACGGTACATGAGCAGTTCTTC	CASSSPGGSDTVHEQFF
TRBV11-2	few	TRBJ2-3	-	TGTGCCAGCAGCTTAGATCCGGGGGTCGGGTCAGATACGCAGTATTTT	CASSLDPGVGSDTQYF
TRBV7-9	once	TRBJ1-1	-	TGTGCCAGCCAGGAACAATCGAACACTGAAGCTTTCTTT	CASQEQSNTEAFF
TRBV5-1	-	TRBJ1-1	TRBD1	TGCGCCAGCAGCATACAGGGGGTGAACACTGAAGCTTTCTTT	CASSIQGVNTEAFF
TRBV28	-	TRBJ1-2	-	TGTGCCAGCAGCAGGGGTCCGTCAAGCTACACCTTC	CASSRGPSSYTF
TRBV5-6	-	TRBJ1-6	TRBD1	TGTGCCAGCAGCTCCTCGGACAGGGGGAATTCACCCCTCCACTTT	CASSSSDRGNSPLHF
TRBV7-8	-	TRBJ2-1	TRBD2	TGTGCCAGCAGCTTAGACCGGACTAGCGGGGGGGAGTTCTTC	CASSLDRTSGGEFF
TRBV11-2	-	TRBJ1-5	-	TGTGCCAGCAGCTTGGGGCCCACAGAAAATCAGCCCCAGCATTTT	CASSLGPTENQPQHF
TRBV3-1/TRBV3-2	-	TRBJ1-2	TRBD1	TGTGCCAGCAGCCAAAGCCCCAGGGGGCTCGTTTACACCTTC	CASSQSPRGLVYTF
TRBV6-5	-	TRBJ1-6	-	TGTGCCAGCTCCAAAGGCTTTAGTAGACCCCTCCACTTT	CASSKGFSRPLHF
TRBV7-6	-	TRBJ2-3	-	TGTGCCAGCAGCTCGTCGTGGGCGGGGAGCACAGATACGCAGTATTTT	CASSSSWAGSTDTQYF
TRBV18	-	TRBJ1-1	-	TGTGCCAGCTCACCTCGGACAGAGAACACTGAAGCTTTCTTT	CASSPRTENTEAFF
TRBV3-1/TRBV3-2	-	TRBJ2-2	-	TGTGCCAGCAGCCAACTCGGGGGACCGAACACCGGGGAGCTGTTTTTT	CASSQLGGPNTGELFF
TRBV2	-	TRBJ2-2	TRBD1	TGTGCCAGCAGAGTGGACAGGGCGAACGGGGAGCTGTTTTTT	CASRVDRANGELFF
TRBV5-1	-	TRBJ2-6	-	TGCGCCAGCAGCTTGATGGGGGTCGGGTCTGGGGCCAACGTCCTGACTTTC	CASSLMGVGSGANVLTF
TRBV6-5	once	TRBJ2-3	TRBD1	TGTGCCAGCAGGAAATACGCCCAGGGGGCAGATACGCAGTATTTT	CASRKYAQGADTQYF
TRBV5-4	-	TRBJ1-4	TRBD1	TGTGCCAGCAGTTCGACAGGGGGGACTAATGAAAAACTGTTTTTT	CASSSTGGTNEKLFF
TRBV7-2	-	TRBJ1-5	-	TGTGCCAGCAGCTTAAACCCGAGTCGGGGTCAGCCCCAGCATTTT	CASSLNPSRGQPQHF
TRBV5-6	-	TRBJ2-1	-	TGTGCCAGCAGCTTGGTGGTAGGGCCTGAGCAGTTCTTC	CASSLVVGPEQFF
TRBV28	-	TRBJ2-5	-	TGTGCCAGCAGCCCTGACGGTCCGGTAGAGACCCAGTACTTC	CASSPDGPVETQYF
TRBV6-2/TRBV6-3	-	TRBJ1-4	-	TGTGCCAGCAGTTACGAGGGAGAAAAACTGTTTTTT	CASSYEGEKLFF
TRBV30	few	TRBJ1-5	-	TGTGCCTGGAGCGTCGGACCGGGCAATCAGCCCCAGCATTTT	CAWSVGPGNQPQHF
TRBV4-2	-	TRBJ1-1	-	TGTGCCAGCAGCCAAGGCCTAAGCGCTGAAGCTTTCTTT	CASSQGLSAEAFF
TRBV6-1	-	TRBJ1-1	-	TGTGCCAGCAGTGAGGGGGGCGCTTGGACTGAAGCTTTCTTT	CASSEGGAWTEAFF
TRBV2	-	TRBJ2-5	TRBD2	TGTGCCAGCAGACCAAATAGCGGGGGTCAAGAGACCCAGTACTTC	CASRPNSGGQETQYF
TRBV5-1	few	TRBJ2-1	TRBD2	TGCGCCAGCAGCTTGACTAGCGGGATCGATGAGCAGTTCTTC	CASSLTSGIDEQFF
TRBV5-1	-	TRBJ2-3	-	TGCGCCAGCAGCGTGGGGCTAGTGTCCACAGATACGCAGTATTTT	CASSVGLVSTDTQYF
TRBV6-5	-	TRBJ1-5	-	TGTGCCAGCAACGACAGGCGCAATCAGCCCCAGCATTTT	CASNDRRNQPQHF
TRBV11-2	-	TRBJ2-1	TRBD1	TGTGCCAGCAGCTTAATGGAGGGACAGGGAGAGTTCTTC	CASSLMEGQGEFF
TRBV7-2	-	TRBJ2-1	-	TGTGCCAGCAGCCCAGATTGGGTCACGGGCAATGAGCAGTTCTTC	CASSPDWVTGNEQFF
TRBV6-2/TRBV6-3	-	TRBJ1-4	-	TGTGCCAGCAGTGAGGGGTCAACTAATGAAAAACTGTTTTTT	CASSEGSTNEKLFF
TRBV6-1	-	TRBJ1-4	-	TGTGCCAGCAGTGAAGGGCAGGCGAGAGGTGAAAAACTGTTTTTT	CASSEGQARGEKLFF
TRBV27	-	TRBJ1-5	TRBD1	TGTGCCAGCAGTTCTGGACAGGGTGCGGAGCAGCCCCAGCATTTT	CASSSGQGAEQPQHF
TRBV4-2	-	TRBJ1-4	-	TGTGCCAGCAGCCAAGGGCAGGACGGTGAAAAACTGTTTTTT	CASSQGQDGEKLFF
TRBV11-3	-	TRBJ2-5	-	TGTGCCAGCAGCTCAGGACTGACCGGGGAGACCCAGTACTTC	CASSSGLTGETQYF
TRBV6-5	-	TRBJ2-7	-	TGTGCCAGTAGGACTCCTACCTCCTACGAGCAGTACTTC	CASRTPTSYEQYF
TRBV19	-	TRBJ2-1	TRBD2	TGTGCCAGTAGTACGGGACTAGCGCACAATGAGCAGTTCTTC	CASSTGLAHNEQFF
TRBV5-1	-	TRBJ1-4	TRBD1	TGCGCCAGCAGCTCGACAGGGGAGTCTAATGAAAAACTGTTTTTT	CASSSTGESNEKLFF